This T cell receptor (beta chain) emerged from a study of blood T cell repertoires in COVID-19. About the study: Whether acute or convalescent, the COVID-19 samples came from the United States, Italy and Spain. PBMCs, B-cell-depleted T cells, or T cells provided the cDNA or gDNA that made up the material.

Seattle cases were enrolled at active infection and followed longitudinally. With regard to this clone: A junction end diverges from the germline sequence, so it may reflect a read error.

CDR1 and CDR2 (germline): SGHTS, YDEGEE. The CDR3 has 12 amino acids. As handled by the study authors: Nucleated cell counts were estimated from reference gene primer amplification. This table comes from immunoSEQ multiplex PCR, and its TCRdb copy is limited to in-frame clones, with some not included. The V and J calls and the clone size are those of that table, but D and trimming were determined from the DNA. This table holds roughly 380,000 clones, roughly 89% found once. The material sequenced was peripheral blood. The chain couples TRBV5-8 to TRBJ1-4; unclear D gene. This receptor was identified in a woman in her fifties or sixties with COVID-19, enrolled during active disease. The chain's CDR3 is CASSPRIPPGSF. DNA for the CDR3: TGTGCCAGCAGCCCGAGGATTCCCCCGGGATCTTTT.